The TCR beta chain under discussion was sequenced for a study of blood T cell repertoires in COVID-19. Study processing details: Researchers report that nucleated cell counts were estimated from reference gene primer amplification. The data were produced by immunoSEQ multiplex PCR, yet TCRdb's version contains in-frame clones alone and is incomplete. V, J and clone size were drawn from that table, and D and trimming were deduced from the DNA. The sample shows 350,000 to 450,000 clones, approximately 89% of them seen only once. Patients at the Seattle site were enrolled during active infection and followed longitudinally. Germline V gives CDR1 MGHDK, CDR2 SYGVNS. Losses at the gene ends were 2 bases for V and 4 bases for J; bases not matched to a gene: 7. This CDR3 is built from 15 residues.

Sample: peripheral blood. This TCR derives from a woman aged 40-49 years with COVID-19, enrolled during active disease. The genes are TRBV25-1 and TRBJ1-2, with 7 bases that match TRBD1. For the CDR3, the DNA is TGTGCCAGCAGTGAAACTTCCAGGGGGAGCTATGGCTACACCTTC. It translates to CASSETSRGSYGYTF.